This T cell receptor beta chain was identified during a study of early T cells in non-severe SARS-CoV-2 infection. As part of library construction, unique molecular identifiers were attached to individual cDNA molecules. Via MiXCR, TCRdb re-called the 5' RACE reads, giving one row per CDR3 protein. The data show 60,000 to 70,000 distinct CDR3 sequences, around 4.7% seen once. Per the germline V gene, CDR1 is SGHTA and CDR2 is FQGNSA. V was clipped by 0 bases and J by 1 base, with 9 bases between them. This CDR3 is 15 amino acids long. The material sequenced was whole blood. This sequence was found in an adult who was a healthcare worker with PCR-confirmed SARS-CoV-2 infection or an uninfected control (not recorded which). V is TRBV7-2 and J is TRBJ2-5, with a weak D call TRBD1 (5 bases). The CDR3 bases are TGTGCCAGCAGCTTAGCGGGGCAGATCCAAGAGACCCAGTACTTC. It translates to CASSLAGQIQETQYF.